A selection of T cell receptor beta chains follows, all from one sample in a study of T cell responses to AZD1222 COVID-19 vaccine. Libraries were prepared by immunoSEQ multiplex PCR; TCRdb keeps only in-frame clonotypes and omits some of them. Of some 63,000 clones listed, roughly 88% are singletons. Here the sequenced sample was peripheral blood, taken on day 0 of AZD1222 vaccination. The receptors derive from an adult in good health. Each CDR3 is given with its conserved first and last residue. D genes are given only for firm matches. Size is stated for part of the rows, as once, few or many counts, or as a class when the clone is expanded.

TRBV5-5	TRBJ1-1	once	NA	TGTGCCAGCAGCTTGGAAGCAGGGAAAGCTTTCTTT	CASSLEAGKAFF
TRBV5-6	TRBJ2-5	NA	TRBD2	TGTGCCAGCAGCTTAAATGGAGCGGGGCCATGGACCCAGTACTTC	CASSLNGAGPWTQYF
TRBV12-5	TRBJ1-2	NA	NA	TGTGCTAGTGGTTTGGCTCAGACTGGAGGCTACACCTTC	CASGLAQTGGYTF
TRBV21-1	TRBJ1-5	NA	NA	TGTGCCAGCAGCAAAGAAGGGGAGACGAATCAGCCCCAGCATTTT	CASSKEGETNQPQHF
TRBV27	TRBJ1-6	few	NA	TGTGCCAGCAGTGAGGGGTACTATAATTCACCCCTCCACTTT	CASSEGYYNSPLHF
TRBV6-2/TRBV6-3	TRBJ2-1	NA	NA	TGTGCCAGCAGTCGCCGGGGCAATGAGCAGTTCTTC	CASSRRGNEQFF
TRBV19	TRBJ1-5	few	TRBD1	TGTGCCAGTAGTATTAGACAGGGAACCAACAATCAGCCCCAGCATTTT	CASSIRQGTNNQPQHF
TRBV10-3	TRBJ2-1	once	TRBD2	TGTGCCATCAGAGATTTGACTAGCGGGAGGGGGAATGAGCAGTTCTTC	CAIRDLTSGRGNEQFF
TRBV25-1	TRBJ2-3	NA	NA	TGTGCCAGCAGTGTCGGGCCTAACACAGATACGCAGTATTTT	CASSVGPNTDTQYF
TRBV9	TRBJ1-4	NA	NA	TGTGCCAGCAGCCCTGGAACAGGGTCAACTAATGAAAAACTGTTTTTT	CASSPGTGSTNEKLFF
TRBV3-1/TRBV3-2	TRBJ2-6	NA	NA	TGTGCCAGCAGCCCGCGAGGGGGTAGTGGGGCCAACGTCCTGACTTTC	CASSPRGGSGANVLTF
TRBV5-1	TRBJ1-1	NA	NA	TGCGCCAGCAGCTTAACCGGGACCTCGGGAGCTTTCTTT	CASSLTGTSGAFF
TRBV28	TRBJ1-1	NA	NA	TGTGCCAGCAGTTTACGCTGGACTGAAGCTTTCTTT	CASSLRWTEAFF
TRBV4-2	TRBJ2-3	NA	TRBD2	TGTGCCAGCAGCCCGAGGGCTAGCGGGAGAGGAGATACGCAGTATTTT	CASSPRASGRGDTQYF
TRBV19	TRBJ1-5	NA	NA	TGTGCCGCGGGGTGGCGGCCCCAGCATTTT	CAAGWRPQHF
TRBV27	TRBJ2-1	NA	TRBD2	TGTGCCAGCAGTTTATCGTTGGCGACTAGCTACGAGCAGTTCTTC	CASSLSLATSYEQFF
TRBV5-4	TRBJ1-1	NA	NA	TGTGCCAGCAGCTTGGTCGGCAGAGTGACTGAAGCTTTCTTT	CASSLVGRVTEAFF
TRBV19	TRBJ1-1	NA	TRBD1	TGTGCCAGTAGTGCCCCGGGACAGGGGGGGAGCGCTGAAGCTTTCTTT	CASSAPGQGGSAEAFF
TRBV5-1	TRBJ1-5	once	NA	TGCGCCAGCAGCTTACAGGGAGGAAAGAATCAGCCCCAGCATTTT	CASSLQGGKNQPQHF
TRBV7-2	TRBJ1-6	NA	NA	TGTGCCAGCAGCCCTCAGCTGGGGGCGGATTCACCCCTCCACTTT	CASSPQLGADSPLHF
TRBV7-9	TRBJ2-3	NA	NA	TGTGCCAGCAGCTCCGACCGCTCTAGCACAGATACGCAGTATTTT	CASSSDRSSTDTQYF
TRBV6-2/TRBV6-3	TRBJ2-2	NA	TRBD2	TGTGCCAGCAGTTACTTCGGACTAGCGGGAGGATACGGGGAGCTGTTTTTT	CASSYFGLAGGYGELFF
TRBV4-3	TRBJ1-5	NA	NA	TGCGCCAGCAGCCAAGAGGGAGGTGGGCAGCCCCAGCATTTT	CASSQEGGGQPQHF
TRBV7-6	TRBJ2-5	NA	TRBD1	TGTGCCAGCAGCCTCGGACAGGGGAAGAGGGAGACCCAGTACTTC	CASSLGQGKRETQYF
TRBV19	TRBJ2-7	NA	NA	TGTGCCAGTAGTATGGGCAGGTCCTACGAGCAGTACTTC	CASSMGRSYEQYF
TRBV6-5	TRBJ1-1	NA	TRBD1	TGTGCCAGCAGTCCTTCAGGGGGGTCGACGAGAGCTTTCTTT	CASSPSGGSTRAFF
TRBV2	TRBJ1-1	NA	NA	TGTGCCAGCAGTGAATACCCACAGGAGATGAACACTGAAGCTTTCTTT	CASSEYPQEMNTEAFF
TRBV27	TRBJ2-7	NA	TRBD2	TGTGCCAGCAGTCGAGCCAGTAGCGGGATGTACGAGCAGTACTTC	CASSRASSGMYEQYF
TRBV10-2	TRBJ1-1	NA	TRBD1	TGCGCCAGCCGGCCCACAGGGGAGACTGAAGCTTTCTTT	CASRPTGETEAFF
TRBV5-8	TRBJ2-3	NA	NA	TGTGCCAGCAGCTCCTCCGCGCACTCTAGCACAGATACGCAGTATTTT	CASSSSAHSSTDTQYF
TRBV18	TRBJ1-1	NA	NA	TGTGCCAGCTCACGCACCGACAGAGGGTATGAAGCTTTCTTT	CASSRTDRGYEAFF
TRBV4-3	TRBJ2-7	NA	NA	TGCGCCAGCAGCCAAGATTACCGAAGGAGATATGACGAGCAGTACTTC	CASSQDYRRRYDEQYF
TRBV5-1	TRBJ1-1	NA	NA	TGCGCCAGCAGCTTCCAGGGGAACACTGAAGCTTTCTTT	CASSFQGNTEAFF
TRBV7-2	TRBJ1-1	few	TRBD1	TGTGCCAGCAGCCTCGGACAGGGGAGCGCTTTCTTT	CASSLGQGSAFF
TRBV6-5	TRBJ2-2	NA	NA	TGTGCCAGCAGCGAGGTCCCCCGGTTCACCGGGGAGCTGTTTTTT	CASSEVPRFTGELFF
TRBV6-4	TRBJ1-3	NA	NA	TGTGCCAGCAGTGACTCGAGAGGGGGAAGTGGAAACACCATATATTTT	CASSDSRGGSGNTIYF
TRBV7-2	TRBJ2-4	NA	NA	TGTGCCAGCAGCCCCCAGGCGCTAGCCAAAAACATTCAGTACTTC	CASSPQALAKNIQYF
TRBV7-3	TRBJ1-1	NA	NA	TGTGCCAGCAGCCCCAGAGGGGGCACTGAAGCTTTCTTT	CASSPRGGTEAFF
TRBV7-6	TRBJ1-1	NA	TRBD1	TGTGCCAGCAGCTCGGGACAGGGAAAGGTCACTGAAGCTTTCTTT	CASSSGQGKVTEAFF
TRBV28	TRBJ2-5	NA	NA	TGTGCCAGCAGCGACGGGGACGAAAGCGGGCAAGAGACCCAGTACTTC	CASSDGDESGQETQYF
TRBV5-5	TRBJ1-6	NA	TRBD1	TGTGCCAGCAGCCTTCCAGGGGGCACCTATAATTCACCCCTCCACTTT	CASSLPGGTYNSPLHF
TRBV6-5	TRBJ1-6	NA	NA	TGTGCCAGCAGTTGGACGGCTTATAATTCACCCCTCCACTTT	CASSWTAYNSPLHF
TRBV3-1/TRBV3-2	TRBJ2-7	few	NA	TGTGCCAGCAGCCAAGACGGTTGCGGCAGGGGCCACGAGCAGTACTTC	CASSQDGCGRGHEQYF
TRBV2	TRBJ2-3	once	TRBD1	TGTGCCAGCAGTGATCAGGGGGCTCTTACAGATACGCAGTATTTT	CASSDQGALTDTQYF
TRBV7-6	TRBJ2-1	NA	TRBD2	TGTGCCAGCAGCTTAGGACTAGCGGGAGGGAGCTCCTACAATGAGCAGTTCTTC	CASSLGLAGGSSYNEQFF
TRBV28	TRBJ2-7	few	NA	TGTGCCAGCAGACTGGACAGCTACGAGCAGTACTTC	CASRLDSYEQYF
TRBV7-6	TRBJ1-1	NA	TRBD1	TGTGCCAGCAGCTTAAGGTCGACAGGGTCGAACACTGAAGCTTTCTTT	CASSLRSTGSNTEAFF
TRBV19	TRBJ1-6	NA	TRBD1	TGTGCCAGTAGTATAGGAGGGGCAGGGGGCCGGTCACCCCTCCACTTT	CASSIGGAGGRSPLHF
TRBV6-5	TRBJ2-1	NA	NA	TGTGCCAGCATGACGGGGGTGGCCGGGGATGAGCAGTTCTTC	CASMTGVAGDEQFF
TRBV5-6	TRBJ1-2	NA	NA	TGTGCCAGCAGCATGACAGAGTCATATGGCTACACCTTC	CASSMTESYGYTF
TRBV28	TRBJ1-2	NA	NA	TGTGCCAGCAGACCCGGGATAGATGGCTACACCTTC	CASRPGIDGYTF
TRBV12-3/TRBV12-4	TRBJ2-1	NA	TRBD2	TGTGCCAGCAGTTCATCCGGGGGGGATGAGCAGTTCTTC	CASSSSGGDEQFF
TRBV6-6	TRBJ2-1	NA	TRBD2	TGTGCCAGCAGTCCCTTGGGACTAGCGGGAGGGAGCTCCTACAATGAGCAGTTCTTC	CASSPLGLAGGSSYNEQFF
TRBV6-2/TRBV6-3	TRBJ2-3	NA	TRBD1	TGTGCCAGCAGTTACAAGACAGGGATAGATACGCAGTATTTT	CASSYKTGIDTQYF
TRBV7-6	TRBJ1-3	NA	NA	TGTGCCAGCAGCTTGTATGGGCCTGGAAACACCATATATTTT	CASSLYGPGNTIYF
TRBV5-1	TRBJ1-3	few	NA	TGCGCCAGCAGCTCCCTACCCGGAAAGGGAAACACCATATATTTT	CASSSLPGKGNTIYF
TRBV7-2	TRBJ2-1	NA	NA	TGTGCCAGCAGCTTAGTTATAGGAGGAGGCAATGAGCAGTTCTTC	CASSLVIGGGNEQFF
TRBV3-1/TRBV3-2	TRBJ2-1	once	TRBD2	TGTGCCAGCAGCCCCCGACTAGCGGGACAGGGTGAGCAGTTCTTC	CASSPRLAGQGEQFF
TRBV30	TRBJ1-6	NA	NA	TGTGCCTGGGGACCGACCACCACCCTCCACTTT	CAWGPTTTLHF